The T cell receptor beta chain under discussion was sequenced for a study of blood T cell repertoires in COVID-19. Trimming removed 0 bases from V and 3 bases from J, with 15 bases in between. Germline CDR1 and CDR2: LGHDT and YNNKEL (reference sequence). CDR3 length equals 17 residues. Some clones are missing from TCRdb's copy, which holds only in-frame ones; the method was immunoSEQ multiplex PCR. The table lists around 300,000 clones, roughly 90% of them singletons, with 1% in the top ten. Cohort 3 donors counted as recovered after two negative PCRs, clearance, or resolved symptoms. The receptor was derived from a woman between 25 and 40 years old who had recovered from COVID-19. V is TRBV3-1 (or the pseudogene TRBV3-2) and J is TRBJ1-3; D is possibly TRBD1 (5 bases). Input material: PBMCs or T cells enriched from blood (not recorded which). The CDR3 coding sequence is TGTGCCAGCAGCCAAGATGCCCCTGGGGGGTATGGAAACACCATATATTTT. The encoded protein is CASSQDAPGGYGNTIYF.